This section outlines one T cell receptor (beta chain) sequence together with its context. As yet, its antigen is unknown. The sample originates from a study of T cell responses to AZD1222 COVID-19 vaccine. Overall study findings and caveats: The repertoires were collected only after the peak T cell response. Following two doses of AZD1222, Spike-specific TCR breadth and depth rose.

Here immunoSEQ multiplex PCR was the method, and the copy in TCRdb shows in-frame clones only, minus some. Of more than 120,000 clones listed, roughly 87% are singletons. The germline V gene encodes CDR1 ENHRY and CDR2 SYGVKD. J lost 7 bases, V lost 0 bases, and 8 bases had no gene match. The CDR3 is 17 amino acids. Sequencing was performed on peripheral blood, taken 28 days after the second AZD1222 dose. The V and J genes are TRBV10-3 and TRBJ2-2; 10 nucleotides align to TRBD2. The sequence came from an adult who received the AZD1222 COVID-19 vaccine. Here the CDR3 DNA reads TGTGCCATCAGTGAGTCAGTTGCTAGCGGGAGTGGCGGGGAGCTGTTTTTT. Protein product: CAISESVASGSGGELFF.